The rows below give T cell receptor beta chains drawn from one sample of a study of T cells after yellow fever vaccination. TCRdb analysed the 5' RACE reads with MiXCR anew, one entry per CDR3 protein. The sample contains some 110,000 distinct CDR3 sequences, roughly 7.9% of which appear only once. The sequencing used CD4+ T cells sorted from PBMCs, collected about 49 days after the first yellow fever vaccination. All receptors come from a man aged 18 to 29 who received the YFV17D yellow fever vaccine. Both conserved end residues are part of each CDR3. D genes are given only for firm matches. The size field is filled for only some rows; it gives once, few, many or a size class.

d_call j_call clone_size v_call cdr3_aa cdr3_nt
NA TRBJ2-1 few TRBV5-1 CASSLSLQGYYNEQFF TGCGCCAGCAGCTTGTCGCTACAGGGATATTACAATGAGCAGTTCTTC
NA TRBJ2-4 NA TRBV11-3 CASSSAGIDIQYF TGTGCCAGCAGCTCCGCAGGGATTGACATTCAGTACTTC
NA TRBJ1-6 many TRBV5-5 CASSLSGGNSNSPLHF TGTGCCAGCAGCTTGTCGGGCGGGAACTCTAATTCACCCCTCCACTTT
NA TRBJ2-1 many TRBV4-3 CASSQDLRGSYNEQFF TGCGCCAGCAGCCAAGATTTGCGAGGGTCCTACAATGAGCAGTTCTTC
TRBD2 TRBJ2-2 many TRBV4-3 CASSLKRGNTGELFF TGCGCCAGCAGCCTAAAGCGGGGGAACACCGGGGAGCTGTTTTTT
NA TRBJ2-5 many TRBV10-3 CAISESTGFETQYF TGTGCCATCAGTGAGTCGACGGGTTTTGAGACCCAGTACTTC
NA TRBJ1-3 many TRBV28 CASSFTQSGNTIYF TGTGCCAGCAGTTTTACGCAGTCTGGAAACACCATATATTTT
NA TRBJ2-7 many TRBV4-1 CASSQVGSQNEQYF TGCGCCAGCAGCCAAGTAGGGTCCCAAAACGAGCAGTACTTC
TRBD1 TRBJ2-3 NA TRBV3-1 CASSPLDGRGQFTDTQYF TGTGCCAGCAGCCCCTTGGATGGACGGGGACAGTTCACAGATACGCAGTATTTT
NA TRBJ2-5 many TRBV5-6 CASGRTSGTQYF TGTGCCAGCGGAAGAACTTCGGGGACCCAGTACTTC
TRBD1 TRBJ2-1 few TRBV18 CASSPGDRAYNEQFF TGTGCCAGCTCCCCCGGGGACAGAGCCTACAATGAGCAGTTCTTC
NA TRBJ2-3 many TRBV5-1 CASSWTTSTDTQYF TGCGCCAGCAGCTGGACGACTAGCACAGATACGCAGTATTTT
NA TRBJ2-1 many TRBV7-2 CASSLLSPYNEQFF TGTGCCAGCAGCTTACTAAGTCCCTACAATGAGCAGTTCTTC
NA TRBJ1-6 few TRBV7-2 CASSLGAARPLHF TGTGCCAGCAGCCTGGGGGCGGCCAGACCCCTCCACTTT
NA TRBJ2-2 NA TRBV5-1 CAGSFQGPGNTGELFF TGCGCCGGCAGCTTTCAGGGGCCCGGGAACACCGGGGAGCTGTTTTTT
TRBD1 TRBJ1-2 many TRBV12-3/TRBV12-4 CASSRDRGKGGYTF TGTGCCAGCAGTCGGGACAGGGGGAAAGGTGGCTACACCTTC
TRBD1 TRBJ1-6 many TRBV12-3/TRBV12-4 CASSIDRGANNSPLHF TGTGCCAGCAGTATTGACAGGGGCGCAAATAATTCACCCCTCCACTTT
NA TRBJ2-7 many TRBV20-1 CSASPRPSSYEQYF TGCAGTGCTAGCCCCAGGCCTAGCTCCTACGAGCAGTACTTC
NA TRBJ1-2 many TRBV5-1 CASSLLGNYGYTF TGCGCCAGCAGCTTGTTAGGGAACTATGGCTACACCTTC
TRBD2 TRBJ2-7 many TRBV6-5 CASSYSGVSSGGYEQYF TGTGCCAGCAGTTACTCAGGCGTATCTAGCGGGGGCTACGAGCAGTACTTC
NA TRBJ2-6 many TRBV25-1 CASSEQGSGANVLTF TGTGCCAGCAGTGAACAGGGCTCTGGGGCCAACGTCCTGACTTTC
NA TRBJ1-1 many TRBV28 CASSLSPRGTEAFF TGTGCCAGCAGTTTATCCCCCCGGGGCACTGAAGCTTTCTTT
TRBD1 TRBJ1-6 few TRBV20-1 CSADADTGQDQPLHF TGCAGTGCCGACGCCGACACGGGACAGGATCAACCCCTCCACTTT
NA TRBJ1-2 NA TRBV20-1 CSASLSEVPSGGYTF TGCAGTGCTAGTCTCTCCGAGGTCCCCAGTGGAGGCTACACCTTC
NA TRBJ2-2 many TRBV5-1 CASSFRPPGELFF TGCGCCAGCAGCTTTCGCCCCCCCGGGGAGCTGTTTTTT
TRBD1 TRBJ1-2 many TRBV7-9 CASSARRGTYGYTF TGTGCCAGCAGCGCCCGCAGGGGGACCTATGGCTACACCTTC
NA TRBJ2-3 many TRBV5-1 CASSGEGADTQYF TGCGCCAGCAGCGGCGAGGGGGCAGATACGCAGTATTTT
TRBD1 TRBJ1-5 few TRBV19 CASSMGTGGAEPQHF TGTGCCAGTAGTATGGGGACAGGGGGCGCGGAGCCCCAGCATTTT
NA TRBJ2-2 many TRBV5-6 CASSLAPTGELFF TGTGCCAGCAGCTTGGCCCCCACCGGGGAGCTGTTTTTT
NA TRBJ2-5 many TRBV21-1 CASSKAQGRAGETQYF TGTGCCAGCAGCAAAGCCCAAGGACGGGCCGGGGAGACCCAGTACTTC
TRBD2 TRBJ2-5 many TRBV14 CASSQELAGVETQYF TGTGCCAGCAGCCAAGAACTGGCGGGGGTGGAGACCCAGTACTTC
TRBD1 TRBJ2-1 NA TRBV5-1 CASSLGTGGWNEQFF TGCGCCAGCAGTCTTGGGACAGGGGGCTGGAATGAGCAGTTCTTC
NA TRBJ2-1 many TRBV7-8 CASSLSRGEQFF TGTGCCAGCAGCCTTAGTCGGGGTGAGCAGTTCTTC
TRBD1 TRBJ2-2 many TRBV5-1 CASSLMTGDDGELFF TGCGCCAGCAGCCTCATGACAGGGGATGACGGGGAGCTGTTTTTT
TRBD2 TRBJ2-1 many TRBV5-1 CASSLETSGVNNEQFF TGCGCCAGCAGCTTGGAAACTAGCGGGGTAAACAATGAGCAGTTCTTC
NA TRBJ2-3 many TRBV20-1 CSAPRGRFSTDTQYF TGCAGTGCCCCGAGGGGCAGGTTCAGCACAGATACGCAGTATTTT
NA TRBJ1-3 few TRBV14 CASSANIGNTIYF TGTGCCAGCAGCGCCAACATCGGAAACACCATATATTTT
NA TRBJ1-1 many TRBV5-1 CASSLDGDDTEAFF TGCGCCAGCAGCTTGGATGGGGACGACACTGAAGCTTTCTTT
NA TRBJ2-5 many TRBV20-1 CSARTHQETQYF TGCAGTGCTCGGACACATCAAGAGACCCAGTACTTC
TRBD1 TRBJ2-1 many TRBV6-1 CASSDQGAMGYEQFF TGTGCCAGCAGTGATCAGGGGGCGATGGGATATGAGCAGTTCTTC
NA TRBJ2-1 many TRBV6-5 CASSYDRNNEQFF TGTGCCAGCAGTTACGACAGAAACAATGAGCAGTTCTTC
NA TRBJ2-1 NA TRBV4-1 CASSQVAGARGSSYNEQFF TGCGCCAGCAGCCAAGTGGCAGGGGCCCGGGGGAGCTCCTACAATGAGCAGTTCTTC
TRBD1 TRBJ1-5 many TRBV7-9 CASSLATGKQPQHF TGTGCCAGCAGCTTAGCGACAGGGAAACAGCCCCAGCATTTT
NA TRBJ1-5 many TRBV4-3 CASSQDLTPQPQHF TGCGCCAGCAGCCAAGATCTGACCCCCCAGCCCCAGCATTTT
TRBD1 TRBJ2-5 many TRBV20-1 CSARSWTGLETQYF TGCAGTGCTAGATCCTGGACAGGGCTAGAGACCCAGTACTTC
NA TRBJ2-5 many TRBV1 CTSSQQAGDETQYF TGCACCAGCAGCCAACAAGCGGGGGATGAGACCCAGTACTTC
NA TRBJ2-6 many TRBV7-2 CASSSGDFGANVLTF TGTGCCAGCAGCTCTGGGGACTTCGGGGCCAACGTCCTGACTTTC
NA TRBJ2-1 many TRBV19 CATQDRLHSLNRFF TGTGCCACCCAGGACCGGCTGCACTCCTTGAACAGGTTCTTC
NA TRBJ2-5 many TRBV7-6 CASSLVQKVDQYF TGTGCCAGCAGCTTAGTACAAAAGGTGGACCAGTACTTC
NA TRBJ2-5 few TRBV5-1 CASSLMREETQYF TGCGCCAGCAGCTTGATGAGGGAAGAGACCCAGTACTTC
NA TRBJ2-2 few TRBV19 CASSRGTGLANTGELFF TGTGCCAGTAGTAGGGGAACGGGCCTAGCGAACACCGGGGAGCTGTTTTTT
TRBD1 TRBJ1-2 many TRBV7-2 CASSPAGTGFLYGYTF TGTGCCAGCAGCCCCGCCGGGACAGGGTTCTTGTATGGCTACACCTTC
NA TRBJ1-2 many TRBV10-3 CAITQRAEVNYGYTF TGTGCCATCACTCAGAGGGCCGAGGTAAACTATGGCTACACCTTC
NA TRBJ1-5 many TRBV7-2 CASSLEGTLNQPQHF TGTGCCAGCAGCTTAGAAGGGACGCTGAATCAGCCCCAGCATTTT
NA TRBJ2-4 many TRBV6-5 CASSYRDGKNIQYF TGTGCCAGCAGTTACCGAGACGGAAAAAACATTCAGTACTTC
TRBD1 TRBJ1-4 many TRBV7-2 CASSKGAEKLFF TGTGCCAGCTCCAAGGGGGCGGAAAAACTGTTTTTT
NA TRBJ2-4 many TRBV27 CASSFQGPAKNIQYF TGTGCCAGCAGTTTTCAGGGTCCGGCCAAAAACATTCAGTACTTC
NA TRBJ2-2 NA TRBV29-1 CSVSDQRPRTGELFF TGCAGCGTTTCAGATCAACGGCCGAGGACCGGGGAGCTGTTTTTT
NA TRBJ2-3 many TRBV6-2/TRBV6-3 CASSYSYTQYF TGTGCCAGCAGTTACTCCTATACGCAGTATTTT
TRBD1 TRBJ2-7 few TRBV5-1 CASSSQPPGQGAYEQYF TGCGCCAGCAGCTCGCAACCGCCGGGACAGGGAGCCTACGAGCAGTACTTC